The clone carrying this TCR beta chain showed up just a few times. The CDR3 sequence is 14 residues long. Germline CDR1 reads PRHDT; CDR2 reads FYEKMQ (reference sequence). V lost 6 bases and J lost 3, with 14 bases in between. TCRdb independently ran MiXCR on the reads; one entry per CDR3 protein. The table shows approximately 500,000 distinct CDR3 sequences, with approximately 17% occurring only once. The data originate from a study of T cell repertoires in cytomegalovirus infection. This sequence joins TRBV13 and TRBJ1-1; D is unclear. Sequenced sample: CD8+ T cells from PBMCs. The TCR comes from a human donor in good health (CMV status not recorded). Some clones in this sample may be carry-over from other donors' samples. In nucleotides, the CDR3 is TGTGCCAGCAGTTCCGCCGGTTCTGACACTGAAGCTTTCTTT. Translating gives CASSSAGSDTEAFF.